This TCR beta chain came from a study of shared clonotypes between healthy human individuals. Adult donors, all healthy and HIV-negative, had no recent acute infections or vaccinations. The study ran the assay at deep level. Produced via immunoSEQ multiplex PCR; TCRdb's table is partial and in-frame only. The table includes some 2.3 million clones, 85% to 95% detected once. V lost 6 bases, J lost 2 bases, and 16 bases lay in between. Per germline, CDR1 SGHTA and CDR2 FQGTGA. CDR3 size: 15 residues. Sequenced material: naive CD4+ T cells from PBMCs. Specified subset: CD45RA+ positively selected. The genes are TRBV7-3 and TRBJ2-5; D might be TRBD1 or TRBD2, each matching 5 bases. This clonotype was obtained from a man between 18 and 29 years old in good health. Some clones in this sample may be carry-over from other donors' samples. CDR3 coding DNA: TGTGCCAGCAGGGTTCGCCGGGACGGTCAAGAGACCCAGTACTTC. It yields the protein CASRVRRDGQETQYF.